This entry features one T cell receptor beta chain sequence. Its antigen is still unknown. The data derive from a study of OX40 agonist ivuxolimab in advanced cancers. Study-level background: Dose-escalation patients had hepatocellular carcinoma, melanoma, renal cell or head and neck cancer. Findings and caveats of the study: With doses of 0.1 to 3.0 mg/kg, CD4+ and CD8+ blood T cells had undergone clonal expansion by week 6. Antigen specificity was not determined for the expanded peripheral T cells. Partly responding patients at 0.1-3.0 mg/kg showed some of the smallest clonal expansion.

Only in-frame clones appear in the TCRdb table, and some are missing; sequencing was by immunoSEQ multiplex PCR. In the table there are around 63,000 clones, over 70% of which are singletons. CDR1 is LNHDA and CDR2 is SQIVND in the germline V gene (reference sequence). The CDR3 extends over 14 amino acids. V dropped 6 bases and J dropped 5; count of bases not matched to a gene: 6. The source was CD4+ or CD8+ T cells sorted from blood, collected in a trial of the OX40 agonist ivuxolimab. This clonotype originated in an adult with an advanced solid tumor such as melanoma, head and neck, liver or kidney cancer. This chain connects TRBV19 to TRBJ1-1, with TRBD1 matching over 10 bases. The CDR3 loop reads CASRGDRGGTEAFF. CDR3 nucleotide sequence: TGTGCCAGTAGGGGGGACAGGGGTGGGACTGAAGCTTTCTTT.